The sequence of this T cell receptor beta chain was determined in a study of CD8 T cells in ankylosing spondylitis. From the 5' RACE reads, TCRdb called clonotypes with MiXCR, one entry per CDR3 protein. The table includes around 23,000 distinct CDR3 sequences, around a sixth detected once. General study findings and limits: In ankylosing spondylitis patients, matched synovial fluid reportedly showed significant enrichment of disease-linked clones.

This clonotype was counted a single time. No antigen is known for it. Germline lookup yields CDR1 DFQATT and CDR2 SNEGSKA (reference sequence). After removal of 1 base from V and 1 base from J, the junction contained 1 base not matched to a gene. The CDR3 runs to 14 residues. The chain couples TRBV20-1 to TRBJ2-5; 9 nucleotides match TRBD2. Sequenced material: blood. The sequence was obtained from a male donor with ankylosing spondylitis or in good health (not recorded which). The CDR3 reads CSARVSGSQETQYF. The DNA for the CDR3 is TGCAGTGCTAGAGTTAGCGGGAGCCAAGAGACCCAGTACTTC.